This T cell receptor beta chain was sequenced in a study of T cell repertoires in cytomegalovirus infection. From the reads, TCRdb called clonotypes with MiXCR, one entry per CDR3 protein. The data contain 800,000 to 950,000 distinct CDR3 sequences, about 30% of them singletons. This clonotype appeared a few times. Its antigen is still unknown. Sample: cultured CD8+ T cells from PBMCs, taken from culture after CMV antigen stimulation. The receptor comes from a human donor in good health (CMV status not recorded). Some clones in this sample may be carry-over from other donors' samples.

The chain's CDR3 is CASPGGRGYNEQFF. The CDR3 DNA reads TGTGCCAGCCCGGGGGGGCGGGGTTACAATGAGCAGTTCTTC. The chain is built from TRBV2 and TRBJ2-1, with 8 nucleotides matching TRBD2. Germline trimming cut 8 bases from V and 4 bases from J; bases unmatched to any gene: 7. CDR1 is SNHLY, CDR2 FYNNEI, per germline. The CDR3 is made up of 14 amino acids.